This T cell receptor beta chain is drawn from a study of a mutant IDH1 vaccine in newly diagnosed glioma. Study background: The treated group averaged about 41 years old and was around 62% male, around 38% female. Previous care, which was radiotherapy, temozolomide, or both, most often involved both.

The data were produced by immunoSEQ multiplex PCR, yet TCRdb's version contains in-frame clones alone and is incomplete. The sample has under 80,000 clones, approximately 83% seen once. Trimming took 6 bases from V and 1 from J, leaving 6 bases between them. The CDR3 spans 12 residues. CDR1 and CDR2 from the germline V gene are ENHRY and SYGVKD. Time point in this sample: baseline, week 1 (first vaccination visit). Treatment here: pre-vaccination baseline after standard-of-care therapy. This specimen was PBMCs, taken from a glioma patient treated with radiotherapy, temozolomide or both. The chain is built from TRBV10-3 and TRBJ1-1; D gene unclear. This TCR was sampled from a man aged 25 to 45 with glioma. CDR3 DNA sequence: TGTGCCATCAGCCCCCCGAACACTGAAGCTTTCTTT. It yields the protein CAISPPNTEAFF.